This TCR beta chain was retrieved from a study of shared clonotypes between healthy human individuals. On this clone: No antigen is known for it.

Trimming took off 8 bases at V and 7 bases at J, with 11 bases between the two ends. From germline, CDR1 is MDHEN and CDR2 SYDVKM. The CDR3 is 11 amino acids. Study-wide results and caveats: Larger richness was generally estimated for naive than memory subsets.

Produced via immunoSEQ multiplex PCR; TCRdb's table is partial and in-frame only. The sample has about a million clones, approximately 70% seen once. The receptor was isolated from a man between 18 and 29 years old in good health. This chain links TRBV28 with TRBJ2-5; D is undetermined. The sample was memory CD4+ T cells sorted from blood. Noted subset: CD45RA-negative fraction. As DNA, the CDR3 is TGTGCCAGCGGCCCGGCTGGGACCCAGTACTTC. This codes for CASGPAGTQYF.